This TCR beta chain was captured by sequencing in a study of T-cell reconstitution after alpha-beta-depleted transplantation in children. Losses at the gene ends were 3 bases for V and 0 bases for J; bases not matched to a gene: 16. This CDR3 has 21 residues. Per the germline V gene, CDR1 is SGHTA and CDR2 is FQGNSA. Unique molecular identifiers were incorporated during preparation of the TCRbeta library. TCRdb reprocessed the PCR reads with MiXCR, giving one entry per CDR3 protein. The sample holds about 190,000 distinct CDR3 sequences, about 6.4% seen once. This clonotype has a handful of counts. V and J are TRBV7-2 and TRBJ2-1, with TRBD2 matching over 11 bases. The receptor's source is a human donor who donated a stem cell graft to a child with Wiskott-Aldrich syndrome. This sample comprised PBMCs from the stem cell graft donor, obtained from the stem cell graft. The CDR3 here is CASSFSPPGLAAPSSYNEQFF. The DNA of the CDR3 is TGTGCCAGCAGCTTTTCTCCCCCGGGACTAGCGGCGCCCAGCTCCTACAATGAGCAGTTCTTC.